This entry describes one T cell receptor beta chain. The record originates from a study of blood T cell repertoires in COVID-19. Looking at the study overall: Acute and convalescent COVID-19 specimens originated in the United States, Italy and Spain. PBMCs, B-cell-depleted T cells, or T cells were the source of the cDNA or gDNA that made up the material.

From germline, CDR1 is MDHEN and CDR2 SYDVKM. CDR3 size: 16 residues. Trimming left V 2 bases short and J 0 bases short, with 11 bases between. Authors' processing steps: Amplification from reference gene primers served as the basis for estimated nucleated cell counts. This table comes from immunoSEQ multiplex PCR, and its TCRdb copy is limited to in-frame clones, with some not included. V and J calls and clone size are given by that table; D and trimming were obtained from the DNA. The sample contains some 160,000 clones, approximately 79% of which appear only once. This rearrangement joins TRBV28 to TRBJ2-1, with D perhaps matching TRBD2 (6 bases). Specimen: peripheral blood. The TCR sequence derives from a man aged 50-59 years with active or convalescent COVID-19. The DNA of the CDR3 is TGTGCCAGCAGTTTAGTCCCGGACTACTCCTACAATGAGCAGTTCTTC. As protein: CASSLVPDYSYNEQFF.